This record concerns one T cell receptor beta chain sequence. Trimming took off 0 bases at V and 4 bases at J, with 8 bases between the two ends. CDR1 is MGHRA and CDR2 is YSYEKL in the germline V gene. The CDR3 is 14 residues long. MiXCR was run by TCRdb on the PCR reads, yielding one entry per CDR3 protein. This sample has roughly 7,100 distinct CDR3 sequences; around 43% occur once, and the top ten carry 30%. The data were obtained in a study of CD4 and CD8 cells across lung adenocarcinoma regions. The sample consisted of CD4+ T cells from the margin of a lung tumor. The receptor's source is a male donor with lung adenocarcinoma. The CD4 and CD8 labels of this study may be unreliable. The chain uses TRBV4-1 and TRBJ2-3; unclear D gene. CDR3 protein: CASSQEGYADTQYF. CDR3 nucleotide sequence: TGCGCCAGCAGCCAAGAAGGTTACGCAGATACGCAGTATTTT.